These T cell receptor beta chains were read from a single sample in a study of cytomegalovirus exposure and HLA in healthy donors. The assay was immunoSEQ multiplex PCR, and TCRdb's table has in-frame clones only and misses some. The sample contains about 150,000 clones, 79% of which appear only once. Source material: PBMCs. The receptor source for this set is a human donor in good health. Each CDR3 is given with its conserved first and last residue. Each record gives: J gene, CDR3 length, V gene, CDR3 protein.

J gene: TRBJ2-7; CDR3 length: 15; V gene: TRBV4-1; CDR3 protein: CASSQQTGVVYEQYF
J gene: TRBJ2-5; CDR3 length: 15; V gene: TRBV7-2; CDR3 protein: CASSPQKRPQETQYF
J gene: TRBJ2-1; CDR3 length: 12; V gene: TRBV15; CDR3 protein: CATGRGDNEQFF
J gene: -; CDR3 length: 18; V gene: TRBV4-3; CDR3 protein: CASSQDLIPGGLSYEQYF
J gene: TRBJ2-5; CDR3 length: 15; V gene: TRBV7-8; CDR3 protein: CASSPERNIQETQYF
J gene: TRBJ2-5; CDR3 length: 12; V gene: TRBV25-1; CDR3 protein: CASSPREETQYF
J gene: TRBJ2-6; CDR3 length: 15; V gene: TRBV30; CDR3 protein: CAWVDRAVGANVLTF
J gene: TRBJ2-4; CDR3 length: 16; V gene: TRBV7-2; CDR3 protein: CASSPNLGLAGGVQYF
J gene: TRBJ2-7; CDR3 length: 13; V gene: TRBV5-1; CDR3 protein: CASSREGAYEQYF
J gene: TRBJ2-3; CDR3 length: 15; V gene: TRBV12-5; CDR3 protein: CASGLVLGSTDTQYF
J gene: TRBJ2-1; CDR3 length: 15; V gene: TRBV6-6; CDR3 protein: CASSPQRGNYNEQFF
J gene: TRBJ1-6; CDR3 length: 16; V gene: TRBV25-1; CDR3 protein: CASSVGGNSYNSPLHF
J gene: TRBJ1-3; CDR3 length: 17; V gene: TRBV5-1; CDR3 protein: CASSPLEGGAAGNTIYF
J gene: TRBJ2-7; CDR3 length: 16; V gene: TRBV30; CDR3 protein: CAWNKVGGTVSYEQYF
J gene: TRBJ2-7; CDR3 length: 13; V gene: TRBV28; CDR3 protein: CASRDSSSYEQYF
J gene: TRBJ1-2; CDR3 length: 15; V gene: TRBV5-4; CDR3 protein: CASSANRGTGYGYTF
J gene: TRBJ1-6; CDR3 length: 14; V gene: TRBV5-4; CDR3 protein: CASSSRQGSTPLHF
J gene: TRBJ2-7; CDR3 length: 17; V gene: TRBV28; CDR3 protein: CASSSSLSGLDSYEQYF
J gene: TRBJ1-1; CDR3 length: 12; V gene: TRBV9; CDR3 protein: CASNPSNRGVSF
J gene: TRBJ2-7; CDR3 length: 14; V gene: TRBV7-2; CDR3 protein: CASGEAGPTYEQYF
J gene: TRBJ1-1; CDR3 length: 12; V gene: TRBV29-1; CDR3 protein: CSVILRNTEAFF
J gene: TRBJ2-3; CDR3 length: 17; V gene: TRBV4-3; CDR3 protein: CASSQVHTAGVTDTQYF
J gene: TRBJ2-7; CDR3 length: 13; V gene: TRBV7-6; CDR3 protein: CASSPRRPFEQYF
J gene: TRBJ2-2; CDR3 length: 15; V gene: TRBV5-1; CDR3 protein: CASSQLQGTTGELFF
J gene: TRBJ1-1; CDR3 length: 15; V gene: TRBV2; CDR3 protein: CASSEAPGPDTEAFF
J gene: TRBJ2-2; CDR3 length: 15; V gene: TRBV2; CDR3 protein: CASSERVVYTGELFF
J gene: TRBJ2-3; CDR3 length: 15; V gene: TRBV27; CDR3 protein: CASSSPGQGTDTQYF
J gene: TRBJ1-2; CDR3 length: 14; V gene: TRBV5-1; CDR3 protein: CASSPTGLNYGYTF
J gene: TRBJ2-2; CDR3 length: 14; V gene: TRBV30; CDR3 protein: CAWRDRGATGELFF
J gene: TRBJ2-7; CDR3 length: 15; V gene: TRBV5-4; CDR3 protein: CASSWGGGRDHEQYF
J gene: TRBJ2-1; CDR3 length: 13; V gene: TRBV18; CDR3 protein: CASSRYRGNEQFF
J gene: TRBJ2-7; CDR3 length: 15; V gene: TRBV6-1; CDR3 protein: CASSFRTSGAYEQYF
J gene: TRBJ2-7; CDR3 length: 14; V gene: TRBV2; CDR3 protein: CASKKTEVSYEQYF
J gene: TRBJ2-7; CDR3 length: 10; V gene: TRBV20-1; CDR3 protein: CSARALQQYF
J gene: TRBJ2-1; CDR3 length: 22; V gene: TRBV5-1; CDR3 protein: CASSPLFNSGTSGGSSYNEQFF
J gene: TRBJ2-2; CDR3 length: 14; V gene: TRBV5-1; CDR3 protein: CASSLELYTGELFF
J gene: -; CDR3 length: 14; V gene: TRBV27; CDR3 protein: CASSSGASFYEQYF
J gene: TRBJ1-3; CDR3 length: 14; V gene: TRBV6-1; CDR3 protein: CASRVQGSGNTIYF
J gene: TRBJ1-1; CDR3 length: 13; V gene: TRBV6-5; CDR3 protein: CASSNTENTEAFF
J gene: TRBJ2-5; CDR3 length: 14; V gene: TRBV2; CDR3 protein: CASSGSGRGETQYF
J gene: TRBJ2-3; CDR3 length: 17; V gene: TRBV19; CDR3 protein: CASSKSRDWNGPDTQYF
J gene: TRBJ2-7; CDR3 length: 14; V gene: TRBV27; CDR3 protein: CASTRQGASYEQYF
J gene: TRBJ2-3; CDR3 length: 18; V gene: TRBV7-2; CDR3 protein: CASSLVIGAGGRPVTQYF
J gene: TRBJ1-3; CDR3 length: 15; V gene: TRBV28; CDR3 protein: CASSLPTGAGNTIYF
J gene: TRBJ2-3; CDR3 length: 12; V gene: TRBV6-6; CDR3 protein: CASSRVTDTQYF
J gene: TRBJ1-1; CDR3 length: 16; V gene: TRBV4-1; CDR3 protein: CASSHPGLIENTEAFF
J gene: TRBJ2-1; CDR3 length: 16; V gene: TRBV14; CDR3 protein: CASSPLAGSVRNEQFF
J gene: TRBJ1-1; CDR3 length: 15; V gene: TRBV9; CDR3 protein: CASSVGTAVNTEAFF
J gene: TRBJ2-1; CDR3 length: 16; V gene: TRBV5-1; CDR3 protein: CASSRTSGRERNEQFF
J gene: TRBJ2-2; CDR3 length: 17; V gene: TRBV4-3; CDR3 protein: CASSLTSGRPNTGELFF
J gene: TRBJ1-1; CDR3 length: 12; V gene: TRBV2; CDR3 protein: CARGQVNTEAFF
J gene: TRBJ2-2; CDR3 length: 15; V gene: TRBV7-3; CDR3 protein: CASSLGSWNTGELFF
J gene: TRBJ1-3; CDR3 length: 14; V gene: TRBV19; CDR3 protein: CASSADRAGNTIYF
J gene: TRBJ2-7; CDR3 length: 15; V gene: TRBV5-5; CDR3 protein: CASSLEGGGGYEQYF
J gene: TRBJ1-4; CDR3 length: 15; V gene: TRBV12-5; CDR3 protein: CASGPPGGEDEKLFF
J gene: TRBJ2-2; CDR3 length: 13; V gene: TRBV6-5; CDR3 protein: CASRDFNTGELFF
J gene: TRBJ2-2; CDR3 length: 15; V gene: TRBV5-1; CDR3 protein: CASSWKREGTGELFF